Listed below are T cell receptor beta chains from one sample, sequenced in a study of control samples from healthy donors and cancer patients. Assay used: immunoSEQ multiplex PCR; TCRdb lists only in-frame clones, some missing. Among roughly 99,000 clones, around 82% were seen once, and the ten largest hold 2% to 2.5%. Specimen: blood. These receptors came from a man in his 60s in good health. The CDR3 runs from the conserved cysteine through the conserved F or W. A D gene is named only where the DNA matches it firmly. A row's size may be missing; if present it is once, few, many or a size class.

cdr3_aa: CASSPDGINQPQHF
cdr3_nt: TGTGCCAGCAGCCCGGACGGGATCAATCAGCCCCAGCATTTT
clone_size: .
v_call: TRBV7-8
j_call: TRBJ1-5
d_call: .

cdr3_aa: CASGLVRIAGTEAFF
cdr3_nt: TGTGCTAGTGGTTTGGTAAGGATAGCCGGGACTGAAGCTTTCTTT
clone_size: .
v_call: TRBV12-5
j_call: TRBJ1-1
d_call: .

cdr3_aa: CASSLVRTDTQYF
cdr3_nt: TGTGCCAGCAGCTTAGTCCGTACAGATACGCAGTATTTT
clone_size: .
v_call: TRBV11-3
j_call: TRBJ2-3
d_call: .

cdr3_aa: CAIGGFTNTGELFF
cdr3_nt: TGTGCCATCGGGGGTTTTACGAACACCGGGGAGCTGTTTTTT
clone_size: .
v_call: TRBV28
j_call: TRBJ2-2
d_call: .

cdr3_aa: CASSLEGRGYQETQYF
cdr3_nt: TGTGCCAGCAGCTTGGAGGGACGGGGGTACCAAGAGACCCAGTACTTC
clone_size: .
v_call: TRBV5-8
j_call: TRBJ2-5
d_call: .

cdr3_aa: CASSLAPVSGSSDTQYF
cdr3_nt: TGCGCCAGCAGCCTCGCCCCGGTTAGCGGGAGCTCAGATACGCAGTATTTT
clone_size: .
v_call: TRBV5-1
j_call: TRBJ2-3
d_call: TRBD2

cdr3_aa: CASSQVAGSPPEAFF
cdr3_nt: TGTGCCAGCAGCCAAGTGGCAGGGTCCCCCCCCGAAGCTTTCTTT
clone_size: .
v_call: TRBV3-1/TRBV3-2
j_call: TRBJ1-1
d_call: .

cdr3_aa: CASRTNRRGTNEKLFF
cdr3_nt: TGTGCCAGCAGAACCAACCGGAGAGGAACTAATGAAAAACTGTTTTTT
clone_size: .
v_call: TRBV28
j_call: TRBJ1-4
d_call: .

cdr3_aa: CASSQSWAGRHYSNQPQHF
cdr3_nt: TGCGCCAGCAGTCAATCGTGGGCAGGGCGCCATTATAGCAATCAGCCCCAGCATTTT
clone_size: .
v_call: TRBV23-1
j_call: TRBJ1-5
d_call: .

cdr3_aa: CASSMGRPTGELFF
cdr3_nt: TGTGCCAGTAGTATGGGCAGGCCCACCGGGGAGCTGTTTTTT
clone_size: few
v_call: TRBV19
j_call: TRBJ2-2
d_call: .

cdr3_aa: CASSYSGSFLGLAGGPDTGELFF
cdr3_nt: TGTGCCAGCAGTTACTCCGGGTCATTTTTGGGACTAGCGGGAGGGCCCGACACCGGGGAGCTGTTTTTT
clone_size: .
v_call: TRBV6-7
j_call: TRBJ2-2
d_call: TRBD2

cdr3_aa: CAISDRGGVGDQPQHF
cdr3_nt: TGTGCCATCAGTGACAGGGGTGGGGTGGGAGATCAGCCCCAGCATTTT
clone_size: .
v_call: TRBV10-3
j_call: TRBJ1-5
d_call: .

cdr3_aa: CSVEEQTSEAFF
cdr3_nt: TGCAGCGTTGAGGAACAAACAAGTGAAGCTTTCTTT
clone_size: .
v_call: TRBV29-1
j_call: TRBJ1-1
d_call: .

cdr3_aa: CASSQREGNQPQHF
cdr3_nt: TGCGCCAGCAGCCAAAGGGAGGGCAATCAGCCCCAGCATTTT
clone_size: .
v_call: TRBV4-1
j_call: TRBJ1-5
d_call: .

cdr3_aa: CASSKTGIIYNSPLHF
cdr3_nt: TGTGCCAGTAGCAAAACAGGGATCATCTATAATTCACCCCTCCACTTT
clone_size: .
v_call: TRBV19
j_call: TRBJ1-6
d_call: .

cdr3_aa: CSASFGFSGYEQYF
cdr3_nt: TGCAGTGCTAGTTTCGGGTTTTCGGGTTACGAGCAGTACTTC
clone_size: .
v_call: TRBV20-1
j_call: TRBJ2-7
d_call: .

cdr3_aa: CAPIRSGARVSNTGELFF
cdr3_nt: TGTGCCCCAATTAGGAGTGGCGCCAGGGTTTCGAACACCGGGGAGCTGTTTTTT
clone_size: .
v_call: TRBV19
j_call: TRBJ2-2
d_call: .

cdr3_aa: CASSRDIGGNTIYF
cdr3_nt: TGTGCTAGCAGTAGGGACATCGGAGGAAACACCATATATTTT
clone_size: .
v_call: TRBV7-7
j_call: TRBJ1-3
d_call: .

cdr3_aa: CASSQLAGNQPQHF
cdr3_nt: TGCGCCAGCAGCCAACTAGCGGGCAATCAGCCCCAGCATTTT
clone_size: .
v_call: TRBV4-1
j_call: TRBJ1-5
d_call: .

cdr3_aa: CATSPDGSYNEQFF
cdr3_nt: TGTGCCACCAGTCCCGACGGGTCCTACAATGAGCAGTTCTTC
clone_size: .
v_call: TRBV24-1
j_call: TRBJ2-1
d_call: .

cdr3_aa: CASSPGVTSYEQYF
cdr3_nt: TGTGCCAGCTCACCGGGAGTTACCTCCTACGAGCAGTACTTC
clone_size: .
v_call: TRBV18
j_call: TRBJ2-7
d_call: .

cdr3_aa: CASSLGGTPGDAQYF
cdr3_nt: TGTGCCAGCAGCTTAGGGGGCACTCCCGGGGATGCGCAGTATTTT
clone_size: once
v_call: TRBV11-2
j_call: TRBJ2-3
d_call: .

cdr3_aa: CASSSPKGGAGAPSSYEQYF
cdr3_nt: TGTGCCAGCAGTTCTCCTAAAGGGGGAGCGGGAGCCCCAAGCTCCTACGAGCAGTACTTC
clone_size: .
v_call: TRBV28
j_call: TRBJ2-7
d_call: TRBD2